The 10 T cell receptor beta chains below all came from one sample that was sequenced in a study of shared clonotypes between healthy human individuals. Data came from immunoSEQ multiplex PCR; TCRdb stores just in-frame clones and leaves some out. In the table there are around 1.6 million clones, around 98% of which are singletons. Input material: naive CD4+ T cells sorted from blood. The subset was: CD45RA+ positively selected. All receptors come from a man aged 25 to 40 in good health.

The J gene is TRBJ2-1, the V gene TRBV2; tentative D call: TRBD2 (6 bases). With 8 bases removed from V and 5 bases from J, the gap between germline ends came to 16 bases. Germline loops: CDR1 SNHLY, CDR2 FYNNEI. The CDR3 is 14 residues long. CDR3 in amino acids: CASLDSRGNNEQFF. CDR3 bases: TGTGCCAGCCTGGACTCGCGGGGCAACAATGAGCAGTTCTTC.

The rearrangement uses TRBV19 and TRBJ1-2; 7 bases match TRBD1. Germline loops: CDR1 LNHDA, CDR2 SQIVND (reference sequence). The CDR3 length is 12 residues. V gave up 5 bases and J gave up 8 bases; unmatched junction bases: 5. Here the CDR3 DNA reads TGTGCCAGTAGTGACAGGGATGAGGGCTACACCTTC. Translating it yields CASSDRDEGYTF.

The gene calls are TRBV5-1 and TRBJ1-1; D may be TRBD1 (6 bases). CDR1 is SGHRS, CDR2 YFSETQ, per germline. The V and J ends lost 1 base and 4 bases respectively, with 20 bases between them. The CDR3 contains 17 residues. In DNA, the CDR3 is TGCGCCAGCAGCTTGACCAAGGGGGGCAACCTGGCCACTGAAGCTTTCTTT. It yields the protein CASSLTKGGNLATEAFF. The full variable domain, its missing parts supplied by reference TRBV5-1 and TRBJ1-1, is KAGVTQTPRYLIKTRGQQVTLSCSPISGHRSVSWYQQTPGQGLQFLFEYFSETQRNKGNFPGRFSGRQFSNSRSEMNVSTLELGDSALYLCASSLTKGGNLATEAFFGQGTRLTVV.

The chain joins TRBV7-2 to TRBJ2-6; no clear D gene. V shed 1 base and J shed 0 bases, with 10 bases lying between them. Germline V gene sequence: CDR1 SGHTA, CDR2 FQGNSA. This CDR3 is 17 amino acids long. For the CDR3, the DNA is TGTGCCAGCAGCTTAGGCACATCTCACTCTGGGGCCAACGTCCTGACTTTC. It encodes CASSLGTSHSGANVLTF.

The gene calls are TRBV7-2 and TRBJ2-3, with a weak D call TRBD1 (6 bases). Trimming stripped 1 base from V and 2 bases from J, with 13 bases between. Germline CDR1 reads SGHTA; CDR2 reads FQGNSA. This CDR3 is built from 16 residues. The CDR3 is CASSLVGQLHTDTQYF. In nucleotides, the CDR3 is TGTGCCAGCAGCTTAGTAGGACAGTTGCACACAGATACGCAGTATTTT.

The rearrangement uses TRBV5-3 and TRBJ2-7; D perhaps matches TRBD2 (6 bases). TRBV5-3 is flagged as an ORF with uncertain function. The ends were cut back, 4 bases at V and 5 bases at J, with 19 bases in the middle. The CDR3 length is 15 residues. The CDR3 nucleotides read TGTGCCAGAAGCCCTTCGACTAGAAAGTTCAACGAGCAGTACTTC. This sequence encodes CARSPSTRKFNEQYF.

The CDR3 here is CASSSRWESNQPQHF. DNA for the CDR3: TGTGCCAGCAGTTCCCGCTGGGAAAGCAATCAGCCCCAGCATTTT. The chain is built from TRBV27 and TRBJ1-5; the D is unclear. The V and J ends lost 4 bases and 1 base respectively, with 11 bases between them. The CDR3 has 15 amino acids. Germline assignment: CDR1 MNHEY and CDR2 SMNVEV (reference sequence).

The rearrangement links TRBV6-1 to TRBJ1-2; 8 positions agree with TRBD1. Per the germline V gene, CDR1 is MNHNS and CDR2 is SASEGT. The J segment lost 4 bases and the V segment lost 8 bases, leaving 9 bases of the junction unmatched. The CDR3 is 14 amino acids. The CDR3 spells CASLRTGTFYGYTF. CDR3 bases: TGTGCCAGCCTTAGGACAGGGACTTTCTATGGCTACACCTTC.

V gene TRBV6-6 combines with J gene TRBJ1-1; no reliable D call. Trimming took 4 bases from V and 3 from J, leaving 12 bases between them. This CDR3 contains 14 residues. The germline V gene encodes CDR1 MNHNY and CDR2 SVGAGI (reference sequence). The CDR3, as DNA: TGTGCCAGCAGTTTCTCCCGGGAGTACACTGAAGCTTTCTTT. Its protein is CASSFSREYTEAFF.

The genes are TRBV14 and TRBJ1-2; possible D gene TRBD1, 5 bases. Germline-derived CDR1 and CDR2 are SGHDN and FVKESK. V was pared by 4 bases and J by 8 bases, with 17 bases between. The CDR3 consists of 14 residues. CDR3 nucleotide sequence: TGTGCCAGCAGCCCCATACGCCGGGGGGGAGGCTACACCTTC. Amino acids: CASSPIRRGGGYTF.